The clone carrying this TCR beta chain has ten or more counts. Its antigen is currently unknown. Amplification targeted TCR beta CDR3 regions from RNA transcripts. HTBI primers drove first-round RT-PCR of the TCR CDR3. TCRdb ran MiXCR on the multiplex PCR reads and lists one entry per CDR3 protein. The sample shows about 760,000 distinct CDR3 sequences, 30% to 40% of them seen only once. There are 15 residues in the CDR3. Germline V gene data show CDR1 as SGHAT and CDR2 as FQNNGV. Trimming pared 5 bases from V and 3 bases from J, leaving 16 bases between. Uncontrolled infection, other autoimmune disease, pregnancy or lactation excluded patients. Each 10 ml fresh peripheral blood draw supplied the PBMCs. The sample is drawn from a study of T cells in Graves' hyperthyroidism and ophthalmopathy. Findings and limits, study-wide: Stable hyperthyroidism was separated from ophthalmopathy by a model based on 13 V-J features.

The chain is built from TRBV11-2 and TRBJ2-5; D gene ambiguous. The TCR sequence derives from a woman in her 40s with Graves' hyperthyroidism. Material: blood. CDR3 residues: CASSEGKTEKETQYF. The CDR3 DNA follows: TGTGCCAGCAGCGAAGGGAAAACAGAGAAAGAGACCCAGTACTTC.